The 14 T cell receptor beta chains reported below all come from one sample, sequenced in a study of cytomegalovirus exposure and HLA in healthy donors. PCR used 60 Vbeta primers and 13 Jbeta primers. Data came from immunoSEQ multiplex PCR; TCRdb stores just in-frame clones and leaves some out. The sample lists about 180,000 clones, around 82% occurring once. Sequenced input: PBMCs. All receptors come from a man aged 40-55 years in good health and CMV-seronegative.

The genes are TRBV10-2 and TRBJ1-3; D gene ambiguous. Trimming removed 6 bases at V and 4 bases at J, with 10 bases between. The CDR3 has 13 residues. Germline-derived CDR1 and CDR2 are WSHSY and SAAADI. CDR3 nucleotides: TGCGCCAGCAGCCCGAGGTCCGGAAACACCATATATTTT. It is translated as CASSPRSGNTIYF.

This chain uses TRBV7-9 with TRBJ1-1, with a weak D call TRBD1 (5 bases). Germline lookup yields CDR1 SEHNR and CDR2 FQNEAQ (reference sequence). This CDR3 region has 16 residues. V lost 4 bases and J 1 base, leaving 16 bases between the germline ends. Written as DNA, the CDR3 is TGTGCCAGCAGCTCAACCTTTTCAGGGCGGAACACTGAAGCTTTCTTT. Its translation: CASSSTFSGRNTEAFF.

The chain links TRBV4-2 to TRBJ1-1; D might be TRBD1 (5 bases). CDR3 length equals 15 residues. Trimming removed 3 bases at V and 6 bases at J, with 17 bases between. Per germline, CDR1 LGHNA and CDR2 YNFKEQ. CDR3 DNA sequence: TGTGCCAGCAGCCACTCTACCCAGGGTAGGGCTGAAGCTTTCTTT. As protein: CASSHSTQGRAEAFF.

This rearrangement joins TRBV6-8 to TRBJ1-5; TRBD1 matches at 7 bases. The V gene's germline CDR1 is MNHGY and CDR2 SAAAGT. Trimming took 8 bases from V and 5 from J; bases not matched to a gene: 12. The CDR3 totals 15 residues. The DNA of the CDR3 is TGTGCCAGCCGGCGGCGTAAGGGGGCTTATCAGCCCCAGCATTTT. Translated, it gives CASRRRKGAYQPQHF.

As for this clone: Other DNA sequences in this sample translate to the same CDR3. CDR3 in DNA: TGTGCCAGCTCCCTAGACCGAGAGAACACTGAAGCTTTCTTT. This codes for CASSLDRENTEAFF. The V call is TRBV18, the J call TRBJ1-1; D not resolved. V lost 6 bases to trimming and J lost 1 base, with 12 bases between them. CDR1 is KGHSH, CDR2 LQKENI, per germline. The CDR3 loop spans 14 amino acids.

The chain employs TRBV7-9 and TRBJ2-1; D call uncertain. Germline-derived CDR1 and CDR2 are SEHNR and FQNEAQ (reference sequence). This CDR3 is 12 amino acids long. The CDR3 sequence: CSGRGSYNEQFF. The CDR3 DNA reads as TGTTCCGGCCGAGGTTCCTACAATGAGCAGTTCTTC.

The chain links TRBV7-2 to TRBJ2-5, with 8 positions matching TRBD1. V shed 5 bases, J shed 5 bases, and the junction held 7 bases outside the gene matches. The CDR3 is 14 amino acids. In germline, CDR1 is SGHTA, CDR2 FQGNSA. CDR3 DNA sequence: TGTGCCAGCAGCCAAGACAGGGGCGGGGAGACCCAGTACTTC. Translation gives CASSQDRGGETQYF.

This clone was recorded once. J is TRBJ1-4 and V is TRBV5-6; 8 nucleotides align to TRBD1. Germline CDR1 reads SGHDT; CDR2 reads YYEEEE. The CDR3 runs 15 residues. V lost 1 base and J lost 7; bases outside the gene matches: 6. The CDR3 nucleotides are TGTGCCAGCAGCTTGCGGACAGGGTGGGGTGAAAAACTGTTTTTT. It specifies CASSLRTGWGEKLFF.

In this sample, this clone turned up once. The chain couples TRBV27 to TRBJ2-7, with TRBD1 matching 8 bases. Germline-derived CDR1 and CDR2 are MNHEY and SMNVEV (reference sequence). The V segment lost 3 bases and the J segment 5 bases; nucleotides outside the gene matches: 9. CDR3 length: 15 amino acids. CDR3 DNA sequence: TGTGCCAGCAGTTTTGCCGGGACAGGATCCCACGAGCAGTACTTC. This codes for CASSFAGTGSHEQYF.

This chain joins TRBV9 and TRBJ2-3; the match to TRBD1 covers 9 bases. Germline CDR1 reads SGDLS; CDR2 reads YYNGEE. This CDR3 region has 15 residues. J lost 4 bases, V lost 4 bases, and 7 bases had no gene match. The CDR3 protein is CASSLRRTGADTQYF. The CDR3, as DNA: TGTGCCAGCAGCTTGAGAAGGACAGGGGCAGATACGCAGTATTTT.

CDR3 loop: CASRSTGFEQFF. In DNA form, the CDR3 reads TGTGCCAGCAGATCCACAGGGTTTGAGCAGTTCTTC. The chain links TRBV7-2 to TRBJ2-1; weak D call: TRBD1 (6 bases). The length of the CDR3 is 12 residues. V lost 6 bases and J lost 9, with 12 bases in between. CDR1 and CDR2 (germline): SGHTA, FQGNSA. Full variable domain (remainder filled in from reference TRBV7-2 and TRBJ2-1): GAGVSQSPSNKVTEKGKDVELRCDPISGHTALYWYRQSLGQGLEFLIYFQGNSAPDKSGLPSDRFSAERTGGSVSTLTIQRTQQEDSAVYLCASRSTGFEQFFGPGTRLTVL.

The chain is built from TRBV7-2 and TRBJ2-1; 7 nucleotides match TRBD2. Germline CDR1 reads SGHTA; CDR2 reads FQGNSA. There are 14 residues in the CDR3. After removal of 7 bases from V and 1 base from J, the junction contained 4 bases not matched to a gene. CDR3 in DNA: TGTGCCAGCACGCGCGGGGGATCCTACAATGAGCAGTTCTTC. The encoded protein is CASTRGGSYNEQFF.

The CDR3: CASSARQGRNTDTQYF. CDR3 coding DNA: TGTGCCAGTAGTGCCCGACAGGGAAGGAACACAGATACGCAGTATTTT. The chain joins TRBV19 to TRBJ2-3; TRBD1 aligns across 7 bases. The length of the CDR3 is 16 residues. V dropped 5 bases and J dropped 2; count of bases not matched to a gene: 10. Germline CDR1 LNHDA, CDR2 SQIVND (reference sequence).

This clone has only one observation. CDR3 nucleotides: TGTGCCAGCAGGCCAGGGACTAGCGGGGGGAATCCCGGGGAGCTGTTTTTT. Amino acids: CASRPGTSGGNPGELFF. J is TRBJ2-2 and V is TRBV7-6; TRBD2 agrees at 15 bases. CDR1 is SGHVS, CDR2 FNYEAQ, per germline. CDR3 length equals 17 residues. V lost 6 bases and J lost 6; bases outside the gene matches: 8.